This TCR beta chain was captured by sequencing in a study of T cells in tuberculosis. Background on the study: A South African cohort included IGRA-negative adolescents, latently infected IGRA-positive adolescents and adults with active tuberculosis.

CDR1 is SEHNR, CDR2 FQNEAQ, per germline (reference sequence). J gave up 3 bases and V 4 bases, and 8 bases lay outside the gene matches. The CDR3 contains 15 residues. As regards this clone: Antigen specificity is unknown.

General study points: A GMM-specific repertoire classifier reached approximately 84% accuracy, AUROC 0.90. Smaller alpha distances in active tuberculosis partly reflected shorter CDR3-alpha lengths. Cases with active tuberculosis were adults, while controls were adolescents.

Profiled with immunoSEQ multiplex PCR; TCRdb holds only in-frame clones, not every one. The profile shows 20,000 to 25,000 clones, less than 98% of them singletons. The rearrangement links TRBV7-9 to TRBJ2-7, with TRBD1 matching 8 bases. Sequenced: PBMCs. The sequence derives from a donor aged 10 to 29 with latent tuberculosis or without tuberculosis infection. The CDR3 bases are TGTGCCAGCAGCTACGCAGGGGGCGCAGTCTACGAGCAGTACTTC. Its protein product is CASSYAGGAVYEQYF.